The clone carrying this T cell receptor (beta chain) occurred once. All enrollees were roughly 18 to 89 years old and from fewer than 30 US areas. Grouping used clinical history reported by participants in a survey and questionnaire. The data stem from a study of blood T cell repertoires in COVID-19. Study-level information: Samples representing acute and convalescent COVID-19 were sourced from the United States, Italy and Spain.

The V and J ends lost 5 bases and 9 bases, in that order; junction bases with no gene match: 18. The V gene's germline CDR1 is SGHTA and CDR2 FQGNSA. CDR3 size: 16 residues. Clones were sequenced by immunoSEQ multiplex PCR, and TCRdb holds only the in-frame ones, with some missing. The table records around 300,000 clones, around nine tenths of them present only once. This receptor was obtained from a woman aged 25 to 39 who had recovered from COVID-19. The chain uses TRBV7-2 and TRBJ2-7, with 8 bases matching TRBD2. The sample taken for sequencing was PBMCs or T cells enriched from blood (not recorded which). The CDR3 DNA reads TGTGCCAGCAGCAAAACGCCGGGACTAGACGCTTCTGGGCAGTACTTC. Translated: CASSKTPGLDASGQYF.